These T cell receptor beta chains were read from a single sample in a study of blood T cell repertoires in COVID-19. Assay: immunoSEQ multiplex PCR; the TCRdb copy retains only in-frame clones and omits some. This sample yields about 81,000 clones, of which around 80% are seen a single time; roughly 10% belongs to the top ten. The sample consisted of peripheral blood. The receptors stem from a man between 60 and 75 years old with acute or convalescent COVID-19. Each CDR3 is given with its conserved first and last residue. A D gene is named only where the DNA matches it firmly. Clone size appears in some rows only: once, few, many, or a class for an expanded clone.

size: NA
length: 14
J: TRBJ1-1
D: NA
V: TRBV28
DNA: TGTGCCAGCAGCGTCGGACAGTTGAACACTGAAGCTTTCTTT
CDR3: CASSVGQLNTEAFF

size: NA
length: 15
J: TRBJ2-1
D: TRBD2
V: TRBV4-1
DNA: TGCGCCAGCAGCCAAGAGGGGAGGGAGTACAATGAGCAGTTCTTC
CDR3: CASSQEGREYNEQFF

size: few
length: 17
J: TRBJ2-3
D: TRBD2
V: TRBV3-1/TRBV3-2
DNA: TGTGCCAGCAGCCGTCGGACTAGCGGGCGAAGCACAGATACGCAGTATTTT
CDR3: CASSRRTSGRSTDTQYF

size: NA
length: 16
J: TRBJ2-5
D: NA
V: TRBV6-1
DNA: TGTGCCAGCAGTGAAGGTTGGAGGGGCAGGGCAGAGACCCAGTACTTC
CDR3: CASSEGWRGRAETQYF

size: few
length: 15
J: TRBJ2-5
D: TRBD2
V: TRBV28
DNA: TGTGCCAGCAGCTCTAGCGGGAGGCGGGGAAAGACCCAGTACTTC
CDR3: CASSSSGRRGKTQYF

size: NA
length: 14
J: TRBJ1-2
D: TRBD1
V: TRBV30
DNA: TGTGCCTTCGCCGCCCGGGACAGGTTTTATGGCTACACCTTC
CDR3: CAFAARDRFYGYTF

size: few
length: 13
J: TRBJ1-2
D: TRBD1
V: TRBV5-4
DNA: TGTGCCAGCAGCTGGACAGGGGTGGTTAGCTACACCTTC
CDR3: CASSWTGVVSYTF

size: NA
length: 15
J: TRBJ1-2
D: NA
V: TRBV5-1
DNA: TGCGCCAGCAGCTTGGATCGGGGGGCAGGCTATGGCTACACCTTC
CDR3: CASSLDRGAGYGYTF

size: once
length: 17
J: TRBJ1-5
D: NA
V: TRBV18
DNA: TGTGCCAGCTCACCACTGAATAGCAGGGGTGGCAATCAGCCCCAGCATTTT
CDR3: CASSPLNSRGGNQPQHF

size: NA
length: 12
J: TRBJ1-6
D: NA
V: TRBV12-3/TRBV12-4
DNA: TGTGCCAGCAGCCGGCTGGAGCCCCTACTCCACTTT
CDR3: CASSRLEPLLHF

size: once
length: 15
J: TRBJ2-1
D: TRBD2
V: TRBV4-3
DNA: TGCGCCAGCAGCCCGTCCGGACTAGCGGGAGTAGATCAGTTCTTC
CDR3: CASSPSGLAGVDQFF

size: NA
length: 15
J: TRBJ1-2
D: TRBD1
V: TRBV19
DNA: TGTGCCAGTAGTATGGACAGGGGGACTAACTATGGCTACACCTTC
CDR3: CASSMDRGTNYGYTF

size: NA
length: 15
J: TRBJ2-1
D: NA
V: TRBV6-2/TRBV6-3
DNA: TGTGCCAGCAGTCTGGGACATGCTGCCTACAATGAGCAGTTCTTC
CDR3: CASSLGHAAYNEQFF

size: NA
length: 17
J: TRBJ2-3
D: TRBD2
V: TRBV2
DNA: TGTGCCAGCAGTGTTCGTCTAGCGGGGGGGCCGGGTGATACGCAGTATTTT
CDR3: CASSVRLAGGPGDTQYF

size: NA
length: 15
J: TRBJ2-6
D: TRBD1
V: TRBV28
DNA: TGTGCCAGCAGTCCTACCGGGACAGGGCCAAACGTCCTGACTTTC
CDR3: CASSPTGTGPNVLTF

size: NA
length: 15
J: TRBJ2-7
D: TRBD1
V: TRBV5-1
DNA: TGCGCCAGCAGCTTGGCCATGAGGGGGCAATACGAGCAGTACTTC
CDR3: CASSLAMRGQYEQYF

size: NA
length: 16
J: TRBJ2-6
D: NA
V: TRBV25-1
DNA: TGTGCCAGCAGTGAATCACCTAGTTCCGGGGCCAACGTCCTGACTTTC
CDR3: CASSESPSSGANVLTF

size: NA
length: 16
J: TRBJ2-1
D: TRBD2
V: TRBV5-4
DNA: TGTGCCAGCAGCTTAGCGGGGGTCTCTTCCTACAATGAGCAGTTCTTC
CDR3: CASSLAGVSSYNEQFF

size: NA
length: 13
J: TRBJ1-2
D: TRBD1
V: TRBV19
DNA: TGTGCCAGTAGTCCGGGACAGGGTGTAGTCTACACCTTC
CDR3: CASSPGQGVVYTF

size: NA
length: 14
J: TRBJ2-2
D: TRBD2
V: TRBV6-5
DNA: TGTGCCGGGGGGGGACTGGGAAACACCGGGGAGCTGTTTTTT
CDR3: CAGGGLGNTGELFF

size: once
length: 14
J: TRBJ2-2
D: NA
V: TRBV7-9
DNA: TGTGCCAGCAGCCGCAGGGTGGGCACCGGGGAGCTGTTTTTT
CDR3: CASSRRVGTGELFF

size: NA
length: 15
J: TRBJ2-3
D: TRBD2
V: TRBV7-3
DNA: TGTGCCAGCAGCCCCGAGCGGGGGGGCACAGATACGCAGTATTTT
CDR3: CASSPERGGTDTQYF

size: NA
length: 15
J: TRBJ1-1
D: TRBD1
V: TRBV2
DNA: TGTGCCAGCAGTCCAGTGGGACAGGGAGATTCAGTAGCTTTCTTT
CDR3: CASSPVGQGDSVAFF

size: NA
length: 19
J: TRBJ1-5
D: NA
V: TRBV7-8
DNA: TGTGCCAGCAGCTCCCCCCCCTGGTCGGGAGATTATAGCAATCAGCCCCAGCATTTT
CDR3: CASSSPPWSGDYSNQPQHF

size: NA
length: 13
J: TRBJ2-7
D: TRBD2
V: TRBV12-3/TRBV12-4
DNA: TGTGCCAGCAGGCCCGGGACTAGTTCCGAGCAGTACTTC
CDR3: CASRPGTSSEQYF

size: NA
length: 15
J: TRBJ1-4
D: NA
V: TRBV2
DNA: TGTGCCAGCAGTTGGGAGGGCAGGACTAATGAAAAACTGTTTTTT
CDR3: CASSWEGRTNEKLFF

size: few
length: 14
J: TRBJ1-5
D: NA
V: TRBV20-1
DNA: TGCAGTGCTAGTACAGGGACAAGCAATCAGCCCCAGCATTTT
CDR3: CSASTGTSNQPQHF

size: NA
length: 14
J: TRBJ2-1
D: NA
V: TRBV7-9
DNA: TGTGCCAGCAGCCTGGGACTGACGAACAATGAGCAGTTCTTC
CDR3: CASSLGLTNNEQFF

size: NA
length: 16
J: TRBJ2-2
D: NA
V: TRBV6-5
DNA: TGTGCCAGCAGTTACGTCCGGGATACGGTGGCCGGGGAGCTGTTTTTT
CDR3: CASSYVRDTVAGELFF

size: NA
length: 14
J: TRBJ1-2
D: TRBD1
V: TRBV3-1/TRBV3-2
DNA: TGTGCCAGCAGCCAAAAAACAGGGGGAGGTGGCTACACCTTC
CDR3: CASSQKTGGGGYTF

size: NA
length: 10
J: TRBJ1-1
D: NA
V: TRBV3-1/TRBV3-2
DNA: TGTGCCAGCAGCCTTGCTAAAGCTTTCTTT
CDR3: CASSLAKAFF

size: NA
length: 18
J: TRBJ2-5
D: TRBD2
V: TRBV7-9
DNA: TGTGCCAGCAGCGCTCTCCTAGGTGTAGAGGGAGGGCCGGAGACCCAGTACTTC
CDR3: CASSALLGVEGGPETQYF

size: NA
length: 16
J: TRBJ1-2
D: TRBD1
V: TRBV15
DNA: TGTGCCACCAGCAGAGGCGGGACAGGGCGAGACGAGGGCTACACCTTC
CDR3: CATSRGGTGRDEGYTF

size: NA
length: 15
J: TRBJ2-7
D: TRBD2
V: TRBV9
DNA: TGTGCCAGCAGCGTAACGGGGGGGAGCTCCTACGAGCAGTACTTC
CDR3: CASSVTGGSSYEQYF

size: NA
length: 14
J: TRBJ1-1
D: NA
V: TRBV11-2
DNA: TGTGCCAGCAGCTACGCAGGAGGGGTCACTGAAGCTTTCTTT
CDR3: CASSYAGGVTEAFF

size: NA
length: 16
J: TRBJ1-5
D: NA
V: TRBV2
DNA: TGTGCCAGCAAAGGATATTGGGCAGCTAGCAATCAGCCCCAGCATTTT
CDR3: CASKGYWAASNQPQHF

size: NA
length: 13
J: TRBJ1-2
D: TRBD1
V: TRBV10-1
DNA: TGCGCCAGCCGACGGGCAGGGGGTTATGGCTACACCTTC
CDR3: CASRRAGGYGYTF

size: NA
length: 14
J: TRBJ1-4
D: TRBD1
V: TRBV6-2/TRBV6-3
DNA: TGTGCCAGCAGTTACGGCAGGGGGCTCGGAAAACTGTTTTTT
CDR3: CASSYGRGLGKLFF

size: few
length: 13
J: TRBJ2-7
D: NA
V: TRBV7-2
DNA: TGTGCCAGCAGCCTCAGAGGGGGGGACGAGCAGTACTTC
CDR3: CASSLRGGDEQYF

size: NA
length: 11
J: TRBJ2-7
D: NA
V: TRBV12-5
DNA: TGTGCTAGTGGTTCATCAGGTAGGCAGTACTTC
CDR3: CASGSSGRQYF

size: NA
length: 16
J: TRBJ1-3
D: TRBD1
V: TRBV2
DNA: TGTGCCAGCAGTAGCCAGGGACAGCGATCTGGAAACACCATATATTTT
CDR3: CASSSQGQRSGNTIYF